This T cell receptor (beta chain) was identified in a study of T cell responses to AZD1222 COVID-19 vaccine. Study in general: Pooling was applied to second doses at about 4 or about 12 weeks.

Produced via immunoSEQ multiplex PCR; TCRdb's table is partial and in-frame only. The sample includes about 100,000 clones, about 86% of them seen just once. From germline, CDR1 is LNHDA and CDR2 SQIVND (reference sequence). The V end was cut by 3 bases, the J end by 7 bases, with 7 bases between. There are 12 residues in the CDR3. Sequencing used peripheral blood, obtained on day 0 of AZD1222 vaccination. This chain links TRBV19 with TRBJ1-5, with a weak D call TRBD1 (5 bases). This clonotype was obtained from an adult in good health. The CDR3 DNA reads TGTGCCAGTAGTATCCAGGGACAGCCCCAGCATTTT. Translating it yields CASSIQGQPQHF.